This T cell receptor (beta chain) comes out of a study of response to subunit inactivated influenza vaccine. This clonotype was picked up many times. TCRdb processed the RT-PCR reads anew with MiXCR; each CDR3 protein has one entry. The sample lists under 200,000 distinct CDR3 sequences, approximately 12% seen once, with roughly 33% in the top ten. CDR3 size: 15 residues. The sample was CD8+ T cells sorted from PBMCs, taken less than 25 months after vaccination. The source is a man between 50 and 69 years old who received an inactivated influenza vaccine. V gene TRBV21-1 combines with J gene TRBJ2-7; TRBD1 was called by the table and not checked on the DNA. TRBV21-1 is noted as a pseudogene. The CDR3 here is CASGTGGKAGYEQYF. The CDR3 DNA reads TGTGCCAGCGGGACAGGGGGCAAGGCGGGATACGAGCAGTACTTC.